The table lists the clone carrying this T cell receptor beta chain with a few counts. Profiled with immunoSEQ multiplex PCR; TCRdb holds only in-frame clones, not every one. The sample has around 510,000 clones, roughly 79% seen once. CDR3 length: 16 amino acids. CDR1 PRHDT and CDR2 FYEKMQ come from the germline V gene (reference sequence). V lost 1 base and J lost 1; bases outside the gene matches: 2. This sample was taken from a study of shared clonotypes between healthy human individuals. The chain carries TRBV13 and TRBJ2-2, with 8 nucleotides matching TRBD2. This sequence originates from a woman aged 40 to 55 in good health. Some clones in this sample may be carry-over from other donors' samples. Sequencing was performed on PBMCs. CDR3 region: CASSLAAGGNTGELFF. DNA for the CDR3: TGTGCCAGCAGCTTAGCGGCGGGAGGGAACACCGGGGAGCTGTTTTTT.